The text below deals with one T cell receptor (beta chain). This entry is derived from a study of cytomegalovirus exposure and HLA in healthy donors. Amplification used 60 Vbeta primers and 13 Jbeta primers. Sequencing used immunoSEQ multiplex PCR; TCRdb keeps in-frame clones, though not all of them. Of about 150,000 clones in the sample, roughly 70% were seen once. V lost 0 bases to trimming and J lost 7 bases, with 7 bases between them. Per the germline V gene, CDR1 is SGHAT and CDR2 is FQNNGV. CDR3 length: 14 amino acids. The sequence came from a man aged 30 to 39 in good health and CMV-seronegative. The chain is built from TRBV11-2 and TRBJ1-6, with D tentatively TRBD1 (6 bases). Source material: PBMCs. The CDR3 sequence is CASSLDTGNSPLHF. The CDR3 DNA reads as TGTGCCAGCAGCTTAGATACAGGGAATTCACCCCTCCACTTT.